This is a list of T cell receptor beta chains from one sample in a study of identical twins. Via MiXCR, TCRdb re-called the 5' RACE reads, giving one row per CDR3 protein. The sample gives about 810,000 distinct CDR3 sequences, roughly an eighth of which show up once; under 2% is in the top ten. These data also featured in a second study, about yellow fever vaccine responses in identical twins.

Sequenced sample: PBMCs. These receptors originate from a woman under 30 in good health. Both conserved end residues are part of each CDR3. Each record gives: J gene, V gene, clone size, D gene, CDR3 protein, CDR3 DNA. D genes are given only for firm matches. Expanded clones are given a class, and other clones once, few, many or no size at all.

TRBJ2-7 | TRBV15 | . | . | CATSRERGSHEQYF | TGTGCCACCAGCAGAGAAAGGGGTTCCCACGAGCAGTACTTC
TRBJ1-2 | TRBV27 | few | . | CASSPPGALNYGYTF | TGTGCCAGCAGTCCGCCTGGGGCCCTTAACTATGGCTACACCTTC
TRBJ2-1 | TRBV28 | few | TRBD1 | CASRRQGAFFNEQFF | TGTGCCAGCAGAAGACAGGGGGCCTTCTTTAATGAGCAGTTCTTC
TRBJ1-1 | TRBV12-3/TRBV12-4 | many | TRBD1 | CASSFGRTGGTEAFF | TGTGCCAGCAGTTTCGGTAGGACAGGGGGCACTGAAGCTTTCTTT
TRBJ2-5 | TRBV7-2 | . | TRBD2 | CASSSKTSGSPRETQYF | TGTGCCAGCAGCTCGAAAACTAGCGGGAGCCCGAGGGAGACCCAGTACTTC
TRBJ1-5 | TRBV19 | . | . | CASSIGGDSNQPQHF | TGTGCCAGTAGTATCGGGGGCGATAGCAATCAGCCCCAGCATTTT
TRBJ2-3 | TRBV20-1 | . | TRBD1 | CSASQAGQGATADTQYF | TGCAGTGCTTCACAGGCAGGGCAGGGGGCAACGGCAGATACGCAGTATTTT
TRBJ1-1 | TRBV10-3 | . | . | CAISESGSYTEAFF | TGTGCCATCAGTGAGTCGGGCAGCTACACTGAAGCTTTCTTT
TRBJ2-3 | TRBV19 | . | TRBD2 | CASRAGGLGVDTQYF | TGTGCCAGTCGCGCGGGAGGGCTTGGGGTAGATACGCAGTATTTT
TRBJ2-1 | TRBV24-1 | few | . | CATSDSSWGNEQFF | TGTGCCACCAGTGATTCTAGCTGGGGCAATGAGCAGTTCTTC
TRBJ1-4 | TRBV5-1 | . | . | CASSGTRGDREKLFF | TGCGCCAGCAGCGGAACCAGGGGAGACCGGGAAAAACTGTTTTTT
TRBJ2-5 | TRBV7-9 | . | . | CASSLFAGGETQYF | TGTGCCAGCAGCTTATTTGCTGGGGGAGAGACCCAGTACTTC
TRBJ1-2 | TRBV6-5 | . | . | CASSYLAGFDGYTF | TGTGCCAGCAGTTACTTAGCAGGGTTTGATGGCTACACCTTC
TRBJ2-3 | TRBV28 | few | . | CASSLQGSGNTDTQYF | TGTGCCAGCAGTTTACAGGGGAGCGGGAACACAGATACGCAGTATTTT
TRBJ2-1 | TRBV5-1 | . | TRBD2 | CASSLGGLAGAHEQFF | TGCGCCAGCAGCTTGGGGGGACTAGCGGGAGCGCATGAGCAGTTCTTC
TRBJ2-1 | TRBV7-9 | few | . | CASSLGSGEYNEQFF | TGTGCCAGCAGCTTAGGTAGCGGAGAATACAATGAGCAGTTCTTC
TRBJ2-1 | TRBV6-1 | . | TRBD1 | CASRHRDRGRNEQFF | TGTGCCAGCAGACACCGGGACAGGGGGCGTAATGAGCAGTTCTTC
TRBJ2-1 | TRBV7-8 | few | . | CASSLARRGLLHNEQFF | TGTGCCAGCAGCTTAGCCCGGAGAGGTTTACTTCACAATGAGCAGTTCTTC
TRBJ1-2 | TRBV20-1 | few | . | CSARDTASADGYTF | TGCAGTGCTAGAGATACAGCGTCCGCTGACGGCTACACCTTC
TRBJ2-5 | TRBV5-1 | few | . | CASRFEVNQETQYF | TGCGCCAGCCGTTTTGAGGTGAACCAAGAGACCCAGTACTTC